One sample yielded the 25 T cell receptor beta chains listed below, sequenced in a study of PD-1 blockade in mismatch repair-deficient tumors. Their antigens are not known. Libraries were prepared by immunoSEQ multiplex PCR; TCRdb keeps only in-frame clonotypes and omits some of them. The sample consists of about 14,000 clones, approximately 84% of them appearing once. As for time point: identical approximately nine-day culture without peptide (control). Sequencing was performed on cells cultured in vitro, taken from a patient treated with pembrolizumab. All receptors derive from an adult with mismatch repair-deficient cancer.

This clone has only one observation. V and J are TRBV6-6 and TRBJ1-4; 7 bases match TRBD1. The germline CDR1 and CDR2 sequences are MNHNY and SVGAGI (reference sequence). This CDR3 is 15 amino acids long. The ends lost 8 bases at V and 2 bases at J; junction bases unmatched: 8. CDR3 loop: CASSEPGQTNEKLFF. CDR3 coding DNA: TGTGCCAGCTCGGAACCGGGACAGACTAATGAAAAACTGTTTTTT.

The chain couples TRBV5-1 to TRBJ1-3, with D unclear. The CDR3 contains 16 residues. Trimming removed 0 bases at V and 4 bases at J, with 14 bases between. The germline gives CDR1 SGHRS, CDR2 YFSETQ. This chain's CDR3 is CASSLDHPRNGNTIYF. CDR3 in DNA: TGCGCCAGCAGCTTGGACCACCCACGGAACGGAAACACCATATATTTT.

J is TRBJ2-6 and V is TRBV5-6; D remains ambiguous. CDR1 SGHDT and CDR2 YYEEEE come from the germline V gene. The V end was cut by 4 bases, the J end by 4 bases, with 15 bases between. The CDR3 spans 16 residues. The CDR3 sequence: CASSLYPGWGANVLTF. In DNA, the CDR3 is TGTGCCAGCAGCCTCTACCCTGGGTGGGGGGCCAACGTCCTGACTTTC. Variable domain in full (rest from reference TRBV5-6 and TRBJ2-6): DAGVTQSPTHLIKTRGQQVTLRCSPKSGHDTVSWYQQALGQGPQFIFQYYEEEERQRGNFPDRFSGHQFPNYSSELNVNALLLGDSALYLCASSLYPGWGANVLTFGAGSRLTVL.

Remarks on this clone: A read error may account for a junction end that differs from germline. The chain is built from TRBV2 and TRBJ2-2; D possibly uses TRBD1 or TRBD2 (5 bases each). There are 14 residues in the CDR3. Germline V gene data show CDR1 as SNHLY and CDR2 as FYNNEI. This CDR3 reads CASSEGWGTGELFF. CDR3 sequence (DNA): TGTGCCAGCAGCGAAGGTTGGGGGACCGGGGAGCTGTTTTTT.

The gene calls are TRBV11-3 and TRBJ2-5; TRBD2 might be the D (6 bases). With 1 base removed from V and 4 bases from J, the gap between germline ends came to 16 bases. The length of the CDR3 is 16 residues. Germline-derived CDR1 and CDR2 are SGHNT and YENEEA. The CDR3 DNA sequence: TGTGCCAGCAGCTTAGGCCGGGAGATTTGGGGAGAGACCCAGTACTTC. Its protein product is CASSLGREIWGETQYF.

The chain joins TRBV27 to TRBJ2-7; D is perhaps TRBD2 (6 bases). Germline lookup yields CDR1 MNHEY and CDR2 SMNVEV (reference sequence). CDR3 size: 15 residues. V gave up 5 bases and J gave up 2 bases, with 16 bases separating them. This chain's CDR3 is CASSPTSSGTYEQYF. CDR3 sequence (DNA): TGTGCCAGCAGTCCCACGAGTAGCGGAACCTACGAGCAGTACTTC.

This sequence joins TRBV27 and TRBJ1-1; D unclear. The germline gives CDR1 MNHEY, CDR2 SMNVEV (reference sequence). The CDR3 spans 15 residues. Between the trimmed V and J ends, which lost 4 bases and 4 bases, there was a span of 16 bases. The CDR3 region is CASSSPSERPTEAFF. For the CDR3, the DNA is TGTGCCAGCAGTTCCCCTTCAGAGCGGCCCACTGAAGCTTTCTTT.

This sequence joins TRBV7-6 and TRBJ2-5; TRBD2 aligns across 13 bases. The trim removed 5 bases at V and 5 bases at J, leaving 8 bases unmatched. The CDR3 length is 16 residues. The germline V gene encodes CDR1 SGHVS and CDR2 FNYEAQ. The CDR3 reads CASSPTGLAGAETQYF. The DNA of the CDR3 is TGTGCCAGCAGCCCCACCGGACTAGCGGGAGCGGAGACCCAGTACTTC. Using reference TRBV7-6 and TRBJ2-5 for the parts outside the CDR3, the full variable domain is GAGVSQSPRYKVTKRGQDVALRCDPISGHVSLYWYRQALGQGPEFLTYFNYEAQQDKSGLPNDRFSAERPEGSISTLTIQRTEQRDSAMYRCASSPTGLAGAETQYFGPGTRLLVL.

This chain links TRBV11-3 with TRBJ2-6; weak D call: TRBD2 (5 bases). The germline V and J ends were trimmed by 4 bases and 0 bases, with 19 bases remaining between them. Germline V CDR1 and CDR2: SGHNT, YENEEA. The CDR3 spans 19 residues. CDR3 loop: CASSSLRASSSSGANVLTF. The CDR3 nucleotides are TGTGCCAGCAGCTCCCTTCGGGCTAGCTCCAGCTCTGGGGCCAACGTCCTGACTTTC.

The CDR3 DNA is TGTGCCAGCAGTTCCGGACTAGCTCGGAACGAGCAGTACTTC. This gives the protein CASSSGLARNEQYF. The chain employs TRBV11-3 and TRBJ2-7, with 8 bases that match TRBD2. Germline V lookup: CDR1 SGHNT, CDR2 YENEEA. CDR3 size: 14 residues. The junction had 9 bases not matched to a gene; V was cut back by 6 bases and J by 5 bases.

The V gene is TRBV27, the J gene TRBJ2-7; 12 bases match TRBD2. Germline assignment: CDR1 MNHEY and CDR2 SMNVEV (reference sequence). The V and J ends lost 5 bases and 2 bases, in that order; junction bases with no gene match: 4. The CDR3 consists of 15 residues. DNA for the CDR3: TGTGCCAGCAGTCAGCCTAGCGGGGGGGCCTACGAGCAGTACTTC. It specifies CASSQPSGGAYEQYF.

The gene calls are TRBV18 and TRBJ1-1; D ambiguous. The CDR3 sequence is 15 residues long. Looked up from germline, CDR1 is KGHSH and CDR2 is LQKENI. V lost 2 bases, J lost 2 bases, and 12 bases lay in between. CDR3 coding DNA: TGTGCCAGCTCACCAGTCTCCGGGAGAAACACTGAAGCTTTCTTT. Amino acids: CASSPVSGRNTEAFF.

CDR3 sequence: CASSSSDAPYEQYF. The CDR3 region has the DNA TGTGCCAGCAGCAGTAGCGACGCCCCCTACGAGCAGTACTTC. The chain recombines TRBV11-2 with TRBJ2-7; possible D gene TRBD2, 5 bases. Trimming left V 5 bases short and J 2 bases short, with 13 bases between. The CDR3 extends over 14 amino acids. Germline-derived CDR1 and CDR2 are SGHAT and FQNNGV.

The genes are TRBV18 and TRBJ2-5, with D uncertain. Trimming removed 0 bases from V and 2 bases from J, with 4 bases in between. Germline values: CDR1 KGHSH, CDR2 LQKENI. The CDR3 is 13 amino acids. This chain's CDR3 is CASSPPVQETQYF. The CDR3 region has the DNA TGTGCCAGCTCACCACCAGTGCAAGAGACCCAGTACTTC.

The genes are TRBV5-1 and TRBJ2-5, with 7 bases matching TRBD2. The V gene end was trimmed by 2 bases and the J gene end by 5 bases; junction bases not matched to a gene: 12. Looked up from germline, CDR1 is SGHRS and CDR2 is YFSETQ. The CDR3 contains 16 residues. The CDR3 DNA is TGCGCCAGCAGCTTTTTGGCCGGGAGGTACGGGGAGACCCAGTACTTC. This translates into CASSFLAGRYGETQYF.

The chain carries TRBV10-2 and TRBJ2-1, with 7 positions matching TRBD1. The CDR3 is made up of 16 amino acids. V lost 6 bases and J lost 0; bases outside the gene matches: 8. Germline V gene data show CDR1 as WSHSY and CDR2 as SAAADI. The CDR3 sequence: CASRDLTGSSYNEQFF. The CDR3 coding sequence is TGCGCCAGCAGGGATCTGACAGGGAGCTCCTACAATGAGCAGTTCTTC.

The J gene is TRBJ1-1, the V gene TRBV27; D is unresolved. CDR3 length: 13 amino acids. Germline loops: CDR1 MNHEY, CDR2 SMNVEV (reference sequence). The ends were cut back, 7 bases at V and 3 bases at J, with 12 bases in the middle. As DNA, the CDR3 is TGTGCCAGCAATTTTCTGAGTGACACTGAAGCTTTCTTT. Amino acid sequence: CASNFLSDTEAFF.

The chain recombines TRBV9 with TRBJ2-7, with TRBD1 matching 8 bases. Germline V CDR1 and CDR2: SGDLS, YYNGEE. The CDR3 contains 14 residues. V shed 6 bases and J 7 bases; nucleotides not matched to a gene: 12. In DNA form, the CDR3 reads TGTGCCAGCACCTCGGGACAGGATCCTCGGGAGCAGTACTTC. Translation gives CASTSGQDPREQYF.

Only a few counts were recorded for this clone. The CDR3 sequence is CASSPWGSGGYEQYF. The CDR3 DNA sequence: TGTGCCAGCAGCCCCTGGGGTAGCGGGGGCTACGAGCAGTACTTC. This chain links TRBV9 with TRBJ2-7; TRBD2 matches 9 bases. J gave up 3 bases and V 4 bases, and 8 bases lay outside the gene matches. Germline CDR1 reads SGDLS; CDR2 reads YYNGEE. This CDR3 spans 15 amino acids.

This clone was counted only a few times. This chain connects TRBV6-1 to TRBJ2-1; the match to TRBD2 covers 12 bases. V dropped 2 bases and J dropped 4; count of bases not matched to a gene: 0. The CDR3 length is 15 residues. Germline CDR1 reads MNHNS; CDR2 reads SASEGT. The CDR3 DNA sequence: TGTGCCAGCAGTGAACTAGCGGGAGGGTACAATGAGCAGTTCTTC. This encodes CASSELAGGYNEQFF.

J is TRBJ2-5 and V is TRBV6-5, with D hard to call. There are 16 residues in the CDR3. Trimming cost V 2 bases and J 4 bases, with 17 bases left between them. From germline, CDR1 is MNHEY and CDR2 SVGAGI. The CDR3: CASSYATSARVETQYF. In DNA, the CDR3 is TGTGCCAGCAGTTACGCGACGTCGGCGAGAGTAGAGACCCAGTACTTC.

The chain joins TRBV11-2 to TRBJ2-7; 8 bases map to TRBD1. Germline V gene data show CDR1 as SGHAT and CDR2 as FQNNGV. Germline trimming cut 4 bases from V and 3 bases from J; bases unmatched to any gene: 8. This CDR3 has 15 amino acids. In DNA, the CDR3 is TGTGCCAGCAGCTCGCTCCGGGACAGGCACTACGAGCAGTACTTC. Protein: CASSSLRDRHYEQYF.

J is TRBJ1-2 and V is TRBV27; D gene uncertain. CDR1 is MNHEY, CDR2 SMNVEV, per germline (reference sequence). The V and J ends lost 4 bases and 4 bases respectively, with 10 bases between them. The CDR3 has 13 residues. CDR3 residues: CASSSVAGYGYTF. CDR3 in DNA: TGTGCCAGCAGTTCGGTTGCTGGCTATGGCTACACCTTC.

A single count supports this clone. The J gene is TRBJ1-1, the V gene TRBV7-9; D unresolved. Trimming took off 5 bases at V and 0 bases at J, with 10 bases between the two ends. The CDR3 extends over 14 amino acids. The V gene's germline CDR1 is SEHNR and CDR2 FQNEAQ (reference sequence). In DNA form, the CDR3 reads TGTGCCAGCAGCCCACCGACGGTGAACACTGAAGCTTTCTTT. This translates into CASSPPTVNTEAFF. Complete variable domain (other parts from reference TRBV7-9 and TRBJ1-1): DTGVSQNPRHKITKRGQNVTFRCDPISEHNRLYWYRQTLGQGPEFLTYFQNEAQLEKSRLLSDRFSAERPKGSFSTLEIQRTEQGDSAMYLCASSPPTVNTEAFFGQGTRLTVV.

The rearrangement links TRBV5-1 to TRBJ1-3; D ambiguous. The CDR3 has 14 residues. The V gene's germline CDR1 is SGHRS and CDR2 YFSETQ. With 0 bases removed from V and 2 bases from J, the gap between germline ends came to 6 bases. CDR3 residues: CASSLGGTGNTIYF. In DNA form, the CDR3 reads TGCGCCAGCAGCTTGGGGGGAACTGGAAACACCATATATTTT.